This TCR beta chain is drawn from a study of PD-L1 blockade in urothelial cancer. Study-level information: Blood analysis was done at 3 weeks (second dose) and 6 weeks after treatment began.

Method: immunoSEQ multiplex PCR; TCRdb's copy keeps in-frame clones and lacks some. The repertoire holds 40,000 or so clones, with roughly 90% as singletons. This sample's time point: pretreatment peripheral blood. The CDR3 is made up of 19 amino acids. Looked up from germline, CDR1 is MDHEN and CDR2 is SYDVKM. With V trimmed by 1 base and J by 6 bases, 9 bases remained unmatched. This receptor was taken from a woman aged 60-75 years with urothelial cancer. The sample consisted of PBMCs, taken around atezolizumab (anti-PD-L1) treatment. This chain links TRBV28 with TRBJ2-2, with 15 bases fitting TRBD2. The CDR3 loop is CASSLLRTSGRAGAGELFF. Written as DNA, the CDR3 is TGTGCCAGCAGTTTATTGCGGACTAGCGGGAGGGCAGGCGCCGGGGAGCTGTTTTTT.